This TCR beta chain was profiled in a study of shared clonotypes between healthy human individuals (dated by TCRdb to 2019 to 2021). With regard to the full study: Three men and a couple of women, aged 18 to 49 years, made up the cohort. For each donor, CD4 naive and CD4 memory were each run on three plates, CD8 naive on two plates, and CD8 memory on one plate. Between about 0.85 and 10 billion PBMCs per donor were obtained by leukapheresis. To increase sequencing depth and limit assay-specific biases, TCR repertoire library preparation and sequencing were carried out by different laboratories using diverse techniques. To estimate repertoire size and how much clonotypes are shared between individuals, the study performed deep sequencing of blood TCR repertoires from about five healthy adults.

The research as a whole found: Incomplete sequencing was indicated by rarefaction of sorted-subset datasets, despite the large sequencing depth. Across four donors, around 5% of naive CD4, approximately 3.6% of naive CD8, about 2.3% of memory CD4, and around 0.4% of memory CD8 clonotypes were shared. Pairwise subsampling led to the expectation that sequencing depth would affect the degree of clonotype sharing among donors. Because the study included only a small number of donors, the genetic and exposure-history diversity represented was limited. Larger estimated clonotype richness was generally found for naive subsets than for memory subsets. Sampling was limited to blood, and TCR repertoires in tissue likely differ from TCR repertoires in blood. Compared with non-shared clonotypes, clonotypes shared by all four sorted-subset donors had higher generation probabilities.

As concerns this clone: The antigen it binds to is not known. No quality values exist for individual bases; no much larger clone is one base distant.

Donors were healthy HIV-negative adults with no recently reported acute infections or vaccinations. Only Caucasian adults living in Nashville, Tennessee, USA were represented among the donors. CD8 memory samples were composed of magnetically selected CD45RO+ cells combined with CCR7-negative CD45RA+ effector memory (TemRA) cells. Blood was obtained by leukapheresis, after which PBMCs were separated by Ficoll-Histopaque density gradient centrifugation and cryopreserved in liquid nitrogen vapor phase. Analytical flow cytometry was used to check the purity and quantity of every magnetically sorted T cell population. Genomic DNA was isolated from every sorted fraction and measured by UV absorbance on a Nanodrop 2000c. Spanning cysteine to phenylalanine, the CDR3 consists of 13 amino acids. Only the CDR3 DNA is retained, 39 bases long and in frame from the first base. The germline V gene (reference sequence) gives CDR1 as SEHNR and CDR2 as FQNEAQ. Between the V and J ends, shortened by 3 bases and 2 bases respectively, the junction contains 7 bases.

Using the deep immunoSEQ assay, multiplex PCR amplified TCR CDR3 regions from genomic DNA. Extracted genomic DNA from each cell subset was distributed evenly across all wells of several immunoSEQ 96-well plates, and each plate was treated as a replicate. Each replicate PCR for sorted subsets received around 0.2 ug genomic DNA, equal to around 32,000 T cell genomes. Purified libraries were quantified with a Qubit 3.0 fluorometer, sized on a Bioanalyzer 2100, and re-quantified with the KAPA Library Quantification kit. Each immunoSEQ 96-well plate was sequenced on its own single-read 150-cycle Illumina NextSeq 550 flow cell. In the source study's methods: The immunoSEQ output contained only junctional sequences without quality scores, so filtering could not match that applied to full-length reads. Sequences were annotated with PyIR, a Python wrapper for IgBLAST v1.9, using IMGT germline references to assign V/J genes and CDR3. Any read was removed if the V/J assignment was weak (E-value above 1e-6), the CDR3 was missing, or the read contained stop codons, out-of-frame junctions, or ambiguous translated residues. V3J clonotypes were defined as sequences sharing the same inferred V gene, J gene, and CDR3 amino acid sequence. To compute the percentage overlap between repertoires, the number of shared unique clonotypes was divided by the size of the smaller repertoire. Three approaches were used to assess repertoire richness: RTK rarefaction, the Chao1 estimator, and Recon v2.1 estimates of unobserved clonotypes. Generation probabilities for all TCRbeta clonotypes obtained by the gDNA method from several donors were computed using OLGA. TCRdb retrieved this table from immuneACCESS and kept in-frame rearrangements only. Not all clones are present; in checked studies, unresolved V genes account for under half, and no reason is known for the remainder. V and J calls and clone size are copied from that table; D and trimming were computed from the DNA. For this sample there are about 79,000 clones; about 63% appear just once. Over 50% of the sample is taken by the ten largest.

This TCR derives from a man aged 25-40 years in good health. The rearrangement joined TRBV7-9 to TRBJ1-1; no D segment can be confidently identified. The sequenced material came from memory CD8+ T cells sorted from blood. This specimen's cell subset or site label, per the study, means: CD45RO+ cells pooled with CCR7-negative TemRA cells. The sequenced DNA is TGTGCCAGCAGCTTTACGGTTAACACTGAAGCTTTCTTT. This translates into CASSFTVNTEAFF. Where the CDR3 stops, the reference TRBV7-9 and TRBJ1-1 genes take over; the full variable domain is DTGVSQNPRHKITKRGQNVTFRCDPISEHNRLYWYRQTLGQGPEFLTYFQNEAQLEKSRLLSDRFSAERPKGSFSTLEIQRTEQGDSAMYLCASSFTVNTEAFFGQGTRLTVV.